This TCR beta chain was sequenced during a study of identical twins. General study points: Weaker excess sharing between twins was seen in beta out-of-frame sequences.

To note about this clonotype: Its antigen is currently unknown.

TCRdb reprocessed the 5' RACE reads with MiXCR, giving one entry per CDR3 protein. The data show 200,000 or so distinct CDR3 sequences, about 7.5% seen once. The CDR3 has 15 amino acids. With 5 bases clipped from V and 9 bases from J, the junction kept 8 bases outside the gene matches. CDR1 is SGHTA, CDR2 FQGNSA, per germline. Another study also made use of these data, one on yellow fever vaccine responses in identical twins. As that report states: On the reported evidence, twins' vaccine T cell responses seemed partly convergent and partly personalized.

This clonotype originated in a woman aged 18-35 years in good health. The rearrangement links TRBV7-2 to TRBJ2-1, with 12 bases matching TRBD2. Sequenced material: memory (CD45RO+) T cells sorted from blood. The CDR3 is CASSPRTSGNGEQFF. The DNA of the CDR3 is TGTGCCAGCAGCCCGAGGACTAGCGGGAACGGTGAGCAGTTCTTC.